This TCR beta chain was observed in a study of blood T cell repertoires in COVID-19. In the study overall: Collection of acute and convalescent COVID-19 samples took place in the United States, Italy and Spain. In each case, the material was cDNA or gDNA derived from T cells, B-cell-depleted T cells, or PBMCs.

Concerning this clone: The sample holds other DNA sequences that translate to the same CDR3.

In the original workflow: Estimation of nucleated cell counts was performed using reference gene primer amplification. Profiled with immunoSEQ multiplex PCR; TCRdb holds only in-frame clones, not every one. V and J calls and clone size come straight from that table; D and trimming were deduced from the DNA. The sample lists around 260,000 clones, approximately 84% occurring once. The receptor comes from a person aged 70 to 85 with COVID-19, enrolled during active disease. Sequencing was carried out using peripheral blood.

CDR3 nucleotide sequence: TGTGCCAGCAGATCAGGGTCTGGGGCCAACGTCCTGACTTTC. Protein: CASRSGSGANVLTF. V gene TRBV7-3 combines with J gene TRBJ2-6; TRBD1 might be the D (5 bases). In germline, CDR1 is SGHTA, CDR2 FQGTGA. The CDR3 is made up of 14 amino acids. Trimming took 6 bases from V and 1 from J, leaving 7 bases between them.